The T cell receptor (beta chain) described here comes from a study of T cells of healthy individuals. CDR1 and CDR2 (germline): SEHNR, FQNEAQ (reference sequence). The CDR3 is made up of 16 amino acids. V trimming: 6 bases; J trimming: 0 bases; junction bases outside the gene matches: 7. This clonotype was recorded at least ten times. TCRdb re-called the 5' RACE reads with MiXCR, one entry per CDR3 protein. The table lists about 96,000 distinct CDR3 sequences, 17% of them singletons. V and J are TRBV7-9 and TRBJ2-2; 7 positions agree with TRBD1. The sequence came from a human donor in good health. This chain's CDR3 is CASRPLGTANTGELFF. Written as DNA, the CDR3 is TGTGCCAGCAGGCCTCTTGGGACAGCGAACACCGGGGAGCTGTTTTTT.